A selection of T cell receptor beta chains follows, all from one sample in a study of cytomegalovirus exposure and HLA in healthy donors. Sequencing used immunoSEQ multiplex PCR; TCRdb keeps in-frame clones, though not all of them. The sample data list about 72,000 clones. The specimen sequenced was PBMCs. The receptors here all came from a man in his forties in good health and CMV-seronegative. Both conserved end residues are part of each CDR3.

V,length,J,CDR3
TRBV6-1,16,TRBJ1-6,CASSEEGGRQNSPLHF
TRBV2,15,TRBJ1-2,CASSPGQGFNYGYTF
TRBV9,14,TRBJ1-4,CASSVGGTGEKLFF
TRBV30,14,TRBJ1-5,CAWRSLGANQPQHF
TRBV5-6,13,TRBJ2-2,CASSLGATGELFF
TRBV7-9,12,TRBJ2-7,CASSFQAYEQYF
TRBV6-1,17,TRBJ2-2,CASSGGQLEPNTGELFF
TRBV19,13,TRBJ1-2,CASSLDRGYGYTF
TRBV5-1,15,TRBJ1-1,CASTTGAQGASEAFF
TRBV19,14,TRBJ1-5,CASKLDISNQPQHF
TRBV4-2,16,TRBJ2-1,CASSQHSSGGPNEQFF
TRBV4-2,16,TRBJ1-3,CASSQDPGQNVNTIYF
TRBV5-1,15,TRBJ2-1,CASSLESTGLNEQFF
TRBV27,15,TRBJ1-6,CASSLTGTGGSPLHF
TRBV9,15,TRBJ2-1,CASSVDPASPTEQFF
TRBV5-6,15,TRBJ1-1,CASSLKSIRETEAFF
TRBV6-1,15,TRBJ1-2,CAGSPLGEGGYGYTF
TRBV27,16,TRBJ2-1,CASSRYLAGGINEQFF
TRBV7-2,13,TRBJ2-1,CASSRLYLTEQFF
TRBV30,14,TRBJ1-3,CAWDKLGSGNTIYF
TRBV6-5,15,TRBJ1-2,CASSYSGQGDYGYTF
TRBV2,14,TRBJ2-7,CASSDGTGYYEQYF
TRBV5-1,14,TRBJ2-2,CASRVQGVSGELFF
TRBV27,14,TRBJ2-3,CASSPPAGQSTQYF
TRBV27,14,TRBJ2-3,CASSLAERTDTQYF
TRBV5-6,13,TRBJ1-2,CASSSGMGGGYTF
TRBV18,15,TRBJ1-4,CASSPPGQGGEKLFF
TRBV6-1,14,TRBJ2-3,CASSEGRGTDTQYF
TRBV28,11,TRBJ1-4,CASRAREKLFF
TRBV11-2,16,TRBJ1-3,CASSLEAGSSGNTIYF
TRBV2,13,TRBJ1-1,CASTDREDTEAFF
TRBV2,17,TRBJ2-7,CASSDSGLAGANYEQYF
TRBV6-6,15,TRBJ1-6,CASSYPGPSAQTLHF
TRBV6-1,13,TRBJ1-1,CASSSRTGREAFF
TRBV29-1,11,TRBJ1-2,CSVSDRHGYTF
TRBV30,13,TRBJ1-5,CAWSVGGNQPQHF
TRBV7-9,15,TRBJ1-5,CASSLAGGLVQPQHF
TRBV27,12,TRBJ2-3,CASIARQGLWHF
TRBV7-9,13,TRBJ2-3,CASRLSSTDTQYF
TRBV27,15,TRBJ1-5,CASSFGVGPGQPQHF
TRBV10-3,15,TRBJ1-1,CAISAGTGVRTEAFF